This passage covers 2 T cell receptor beta chains from one sample sequenced in a study of beta chain features in type 1 diabetes. Which antigens these TCRs recognize remains unknown. Investigators reverse transcribed all isolated RNA, so they sequenced expressed TCRB transcripts. Generated by immunoSEQ multiplex PCR, the TCRdb table keeps only in-frame clones and is missing some. This table has some 240,000 clones, more than 15% appearing once. Findings and caveats of the study: TCRB CDR3s from Type 1 diabetes patients were moderately but significantly shorter in all four CD4+ subsets.

Sequences were obtained from naive CD4+ T cells from blood. Source of these receptors: a man aged 25-45 years with type 1 diabetes.

This clone was seen more than once but under ten times. This rearrangement joins TRBV7-2 to TRBJ2-7, with 8 positions matching TRBD2. This CDR3 has 15 residues. The germline CDR1 and CDR2 sequences are SGHTA and FQGNSA. Trimming removed 5 bases from V and 5 bases from J; junction bases left unmatched: 11. CDR3 sequence reads: CASSPTGSGAHEQYF. CDR3 bases: TGTGCCAGCAGCCCTACGGGTAGCGGGGCCCACGAGCAGTACTTC.

This clone showed up just a few times. The V and J genes are TRBV19 and TRBJ2-1, with 7 nucleotides matching TRBD1. This CDR3 region has 14 residues. The V gene's germline CDR1 is LNHDA and CDR2 SQIVND (reference sequence). Trimming at V came to 4 bases and at J to 1 base, leaving 1 base not matched to a gene. Written as DNA, the CDR3 is TGTGCCAGTAGTAGACAGGGTTCCTACAATGAGCAGTTCTTC. As protein: CASSRQGSYNEQFF.